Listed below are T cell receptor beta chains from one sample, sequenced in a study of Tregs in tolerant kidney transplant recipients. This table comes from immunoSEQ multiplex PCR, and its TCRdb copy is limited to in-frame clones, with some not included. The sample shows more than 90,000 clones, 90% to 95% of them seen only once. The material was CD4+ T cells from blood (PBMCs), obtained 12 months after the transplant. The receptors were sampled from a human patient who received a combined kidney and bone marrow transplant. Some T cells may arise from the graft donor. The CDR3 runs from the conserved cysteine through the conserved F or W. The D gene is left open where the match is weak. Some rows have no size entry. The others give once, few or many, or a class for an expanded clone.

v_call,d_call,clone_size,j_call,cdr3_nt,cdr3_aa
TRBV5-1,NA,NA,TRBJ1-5,TGCGCCAGCAGCTGGGGACATGGGTCGCAGCCCCAGCATTTT,CASSWGHGSQPQHF
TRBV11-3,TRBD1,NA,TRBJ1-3,TGTGCCAGCAGCCTCGGGACAGGGGACAACCGACACACCATATATTTT,CASSLGTGDNRHTIYF
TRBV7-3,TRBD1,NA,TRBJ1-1,TGTGCCAGCAGCCCTCGGGACAGCCACACTGAAGCTTTCTTT,CASSPRDSHTEAFF
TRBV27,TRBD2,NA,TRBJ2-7,TGTGCCAGCAGTAAGCGGGAGGTGTTTCTTTCCTCCTACGAGCAGTACTTC,CASSKREVFLSSYEQYF
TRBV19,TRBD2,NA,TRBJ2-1,TGTGCCAGTAGTATCGGGAGGCTTGGCAATGAGCAGTTCTTC,CASSIGRLGNEQFF
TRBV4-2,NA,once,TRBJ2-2,TGTGCCAGCAGCCACCCACCCGGGACTTCCCTCCCCGGGGAGCTGTTTTTT,CASSHPPGTSLPGELFF
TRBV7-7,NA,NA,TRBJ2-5,TGTGCCAGCAGCACCCAGGGGATCCAAGAGACCCAGTACTTC,CASSTQGIQETQYF
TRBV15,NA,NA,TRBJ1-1,TGTGCCACCAGCAGAGAACCACAGGTGAACACTGAAGCTTTCTTT,CATSREPQVNTEAFF
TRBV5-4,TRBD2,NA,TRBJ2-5,TGTGCCAGCAGCTTGTGGACGGGGGGGCAAACGGAGACCCAGTACTTC,CASSLWTGGQTETQYF
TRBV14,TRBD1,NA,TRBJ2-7,TGTGCCAGCAGCCAAGATAGGACAGGGGCCAGGGTCGAGCAGTACTTC,CASSQDRTGARVEQYF
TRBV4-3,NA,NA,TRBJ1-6,TGCGCCAGCAGCCAAGATCGGCGGCAGGGGTATTCCCCCCTCCACTTT,CASSQDRRQGYSPLHF
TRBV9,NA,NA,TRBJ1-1,TGTGCCAGCAGCGTAGAGCAGAACACTGAAGCTTTCTTT,CASSVEQNTEAFF
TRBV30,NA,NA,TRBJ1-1,TGTGCCTGGCCACTCCCTTACACTGAAGCTTTCTTT,CAWPLPYTEAFF
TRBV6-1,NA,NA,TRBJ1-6,TGTGCCAGCAGTGAAGGGGCTTCACCCCTTCACTTT,CASSEGASPLHF
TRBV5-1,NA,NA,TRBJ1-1,TGCGCCAGCACCTTAGAGCTAAACACTGAAGCTTTCTTT,CASTLELNTEAFF
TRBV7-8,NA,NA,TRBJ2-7,TGTGCCAGCAGCTTAGCGGCATCCTTGGGACTCTACGAGCAGTACTTC,CASSLAASLGLYEQYF
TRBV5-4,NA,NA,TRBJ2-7,TGTGCCAGCAGCCCCGGACTTACCTACGAGCAGTACTTC,CASSPGLTYEQYF
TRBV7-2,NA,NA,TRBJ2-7,TGTGCCAGCAGCTCCTCAGGGGAGCAGTACTTC,CASSSSGEQYF
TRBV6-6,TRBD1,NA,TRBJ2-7,TGTGCCAGCAGTTATCGGCAGGGGGCGTACGAGCAGTACTTC,CASSYRQGAYEQYF
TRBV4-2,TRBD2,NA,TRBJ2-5,TGTGCCAGCAGCCAAGATCCTGGCGGGGGGACGCAGACCCAGTACTTC,CASSQDPGGGTQTQYF
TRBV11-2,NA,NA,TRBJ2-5,TGTGCCAGCAGCCTAAAAGAGACCCAGTACTTC,CASSLKETQYF
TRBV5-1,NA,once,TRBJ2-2,TGCGCCAGCAGCCCGCAGGGGACCGCTAACACCGGGGAGCTGTTTTTT,CASSPQGTANTGELFF
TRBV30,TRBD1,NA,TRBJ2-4,TGTGCCTGGAGTGACGACAGGGCAATCACGAACATTCAGTACTTC,CAWSDDRAITNIQYF
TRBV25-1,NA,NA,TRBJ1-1,TGTGCCAGCAGTGAAACGAGTGTTGACACTGAAGCTTTCTTT,CASSETSVDTEAFF
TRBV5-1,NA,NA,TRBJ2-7,TGCGCCAGCAGCTTGGACGGGTACTCCTACGAGCAGTACTTC,CASSLDGYSYEQYF
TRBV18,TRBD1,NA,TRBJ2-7,TGTGCCAGCTCACGGGACAGCTACGAGCAGTACTTC,CASSRDSYEQYF
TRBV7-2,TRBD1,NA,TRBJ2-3,TGTGCCAGCAGCCGGGACAGGGGTTTCAGTACAGATACGCAGTATTTT,CASSRDRGFSTDTQYF
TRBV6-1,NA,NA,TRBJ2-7,TGTGCCAGCAGTACTCCGGGACACTTCTACGAGCAGTACTTC,CASSTPGHFYEQYF
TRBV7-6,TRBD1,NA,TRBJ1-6,TGTGCCAGCAGCTCCTCCACAGGGGGGAATTCACCCCTCCACTTT,CASSSSTGGNSPLHF
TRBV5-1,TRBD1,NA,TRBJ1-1,TGCGCCAGCAGCATGGACAAGGGACAGGGGAACACTGAAGCTTTCTTT,CASSMDKGQGNTEAFF
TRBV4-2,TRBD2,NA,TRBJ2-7,TGTGCCAGCAGCCAAGTCCCTCAGAGTAGCGGGGCCTACGAGCAGTACTTC,CASSQVPQSSGAYEQYF
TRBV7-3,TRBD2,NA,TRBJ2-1,TGTGCCAGCAGCTTAACTTCCGGGACTAGGAATGAGCAGTTCTTC,CASSLTSGTRNEQFF
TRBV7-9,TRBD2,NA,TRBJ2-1,TGTGCCAGCAGCTTAGATGGCGGGAGTGTCCGTGAGCAGTTCTTC,CASSLDGGSVREQFF
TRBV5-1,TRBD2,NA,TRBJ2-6,TGCGCCAGCAGCTTGGAACCACTAGCGGGGGGTGGGGCCAACGTCCTGACTTTC,CASSLEPLAGGGANVLTF
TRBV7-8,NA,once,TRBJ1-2,TGTGCCAGCAGCTTAAGAGGGAACGGAGGTGGCTACACCTTC,CASSLRGNGGGYTF
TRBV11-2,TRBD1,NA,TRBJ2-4,TGTGCCAGCAGGAGCTTCCGGGACAGGGGGTCAAAAAACATTCAGTACTTC,CASRSFRDRGSKNIQYF
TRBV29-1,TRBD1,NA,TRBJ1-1,TGCAGCGTAGGAAAGACAGGGGGCACTGAAGCTTTCTTT,CSVGKTGGTEAFF
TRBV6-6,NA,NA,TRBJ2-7,TGTGCCAGCAGTAAACTAAGCGAGCAGTACTTC,CASSKLSEQYF
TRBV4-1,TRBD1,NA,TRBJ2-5,TGCGCCAGCAGCCAAGAGCCGGGACAGCCTGTCCAAGAGACCCAGTACTTC,CASSQEPGQPVQETQYF
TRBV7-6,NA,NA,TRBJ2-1,TGTGCCAGCAGCTTAGCCGCTAGCATGGGGAGTGGGTGGAATGAGCAGTTCTTC,CASSLAASMGSGWNEQFF